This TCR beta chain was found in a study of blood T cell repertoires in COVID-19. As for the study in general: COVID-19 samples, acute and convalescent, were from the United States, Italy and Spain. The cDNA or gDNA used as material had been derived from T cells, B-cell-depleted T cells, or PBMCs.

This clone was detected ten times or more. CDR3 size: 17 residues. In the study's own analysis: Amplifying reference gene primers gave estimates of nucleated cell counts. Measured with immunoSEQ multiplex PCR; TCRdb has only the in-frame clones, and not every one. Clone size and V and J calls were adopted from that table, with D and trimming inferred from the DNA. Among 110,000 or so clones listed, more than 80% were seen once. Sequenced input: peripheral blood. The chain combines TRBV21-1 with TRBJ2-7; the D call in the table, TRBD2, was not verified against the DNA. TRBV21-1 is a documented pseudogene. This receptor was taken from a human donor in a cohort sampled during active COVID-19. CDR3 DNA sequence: TGTGCCAGCGGTGGACTAGCGGTCTCTAGGAACCACTACGAGCAGTACTTC. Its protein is CASGGLAVSRNHYEQYF.